The T cell receptor (beta chain) under discussion was sequenced for a study of T-cell memory formation after mild COVID-19. TCR alpha and TCR beta cDNA libraries carrying sample barcodes and UMIs came from 5'RACE with constant-segment primers. Using its own MiXCR run on the 5' RACE reads, TCRdb lists one record per CDR3 protein. Counted here are around 450,000 distinct CDR3 sequences, 20% to 25% occurring once; the ten biggest clones make up roughly 8.7%. Germline CDR1 is KGHDR and CDR2 is SFDVKD. The length of the CDR3 is 14 residues. Trimming removed 6 bases from V and 4 bases from J; junction bases left unmatched: 5. Study-wide results and caveats: CD8+ contracting clones occupied EMRA, while CD4+ ones occupied mainly CM and EM.

To note about this clonotype: Its specificity is not known.

The sequencing input was PBMCs or a T cell subset sorted from them (not recorded which). The receptor was derived from an adult woman who had mild COVID-19 (a few samples of this study predate the infection). Cell type and time point are not known. The chain joins TRBV24-1 to TRBJ1-2; the match to TRBD1 covers 9 bases. This CDR3 is CATSNPGQGYGYTF. In DNA form, the CDR3 reads TGTGCCACCAGTAATCCGGGACAGGGCTATGGCTACACCTTC.